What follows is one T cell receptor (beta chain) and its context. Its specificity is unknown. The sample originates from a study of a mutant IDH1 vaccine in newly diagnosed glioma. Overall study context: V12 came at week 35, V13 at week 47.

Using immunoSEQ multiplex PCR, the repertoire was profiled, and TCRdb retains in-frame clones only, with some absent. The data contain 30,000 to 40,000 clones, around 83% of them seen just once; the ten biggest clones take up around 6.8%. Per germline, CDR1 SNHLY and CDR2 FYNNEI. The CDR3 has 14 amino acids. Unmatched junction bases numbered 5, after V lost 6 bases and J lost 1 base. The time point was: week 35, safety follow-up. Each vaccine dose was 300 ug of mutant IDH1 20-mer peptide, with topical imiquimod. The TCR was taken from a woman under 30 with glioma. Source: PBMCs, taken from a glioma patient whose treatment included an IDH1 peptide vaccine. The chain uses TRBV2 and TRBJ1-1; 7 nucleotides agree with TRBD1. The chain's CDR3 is CASRIQGRNTEAFF. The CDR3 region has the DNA TGTGCCAGCAGGATACAGGGGAGGAACACTGAAGCTTTCTTT.